The 29 T cell receptor beta chains in this list originate from one sample, sequenced in a study of cytomegalovirus exposure and HLA in healthy donors. Here immunoSEQ multiplex PCR was the method, and the copy in TCRdb shows in-frame clones only, minus some. The sample holds more than 85,000 clones; 85% to 95% are singletons and the top ten take 1% to 1.4%. The sample was PBMCs. These receptors were obtained from a woman in her thirties in good health and CMV-seropositive.

This clone was counted a single time. V usage is TRBV27 and J usage is TRBJ2-5; 10 bases fit TRBD2. Trimming removed 5 bases from V and 5 bases from J; junction bases left unmatched: 14. The CDR3 consists of 17 residues. Germline CDR1 is MNHEY and CDR2 is SMNVEV (reference sequence). CDR3 coding DNA: TGTGCCAGCAGTCCCCAGTGGGAGCGGGAGGGCCCGGAGACCCAGTACTTC. Translation: CASSPQWEREGPETQYF.

This chain joins TRBV28 and TRBJ1-4; 7 nucleotides match TRBD1. V lost 3 bases to trimming and J lost 5 bases; unmatched junction nucleotides: 6. CDR3 size: 15 residues. The germline gives CDR1 MDHEN, CDR2 SYDVKM. CDR3 DNA sequence: TGTGCCAGCAGTTTTTTCGGGACAGCGAATGAAAAACTGTTTTTT. Its translation: CASSFFGTANEKLFF.

V is TRBV28 and J is TRBJ2-5; perhaps TRBD1 as D (6 bases). CDR3 length: 15 amino acids. V lost 6 bases to trimming and J lost 3 bases, with 17 bases between them. Per germline, CDR1 MDHEN and CDR2 SYDVKM. The CDR3 loop is CASRATDRRKETQYF. In DNA form, the CDR3 reads TGTGCCAGCAGGGCTACTGACAGGCGTAAAGAGACCCAGTACTTC. Complete variable domain (other parts from reference TRBV28 and TRBJ2-5): DVKVTQSSRYLVKRTGEKVFLECVQDMDHENMFWYRQDPGLGLRLIYFSYDVKMKEKGDIPEGYSVSREKKERFSLILESASTNQTSMYLCASRATDRRKETQYFGPGTRLLVL.

This chain connects TRBV7-2 to TRBJ1-5; 9 bases fit TRBD1. Germline assignment: CDR1 SGHTA and CDR2 FQGNSA. J gave up 6 bases and V 5 bases, and 8 bases lay outside the gene matches. The CDR3 is 15 amino acids. For the CDR3, the DNA is TGTGCCAGCAGCACCGGACAGGGGTCGAGTCAGCCCCAGCATTTT. As protein: CASSTGQGSSQPQHF.

The J gene is TRBJ2-1, the V gene TRBV28; TRBD1 might be the D (6 bases). The CDR3 has 13 residues. CDR1 and CDR2 (germline): MDHEN, SYDVKM. The V end lost 5 bases, the J end lost 4 bases, and 9 bases lay between the germline ends. CDR3 coding DNA: TGTGCCAGCAGTCCGACAGGTTACAATGAGCAGTTCTTC. Protein: CASSPTGYNEQFF.

The chain combines TRBV5-1 with TRBJ2-5; TRBD2 agrees at 7 bases. The germline CDR1 and CDR2 sequences are SGHRS and YFSETQ. The CDR3 covers 14 residues. V trimming: 4 bases; J trimming: 5 bases; junction bases outside the gene matches: 8. The CDR3 DNA follows: TGCGCCAGCAGCCGGGACTATCTGGGGGAGACCCAGTACTTC. It specifies CASSRDYLGETQYF.

This rearrangement joins TRBV10-2 to TRBJ2-2; D is unclear. CDR3 size: 16 residues. Germline loops: CDR1 WSHSY, CDR2 SAAADI. Deletions cut 4 bases from V and 0 bases from J, with 12 bases between. The CDR3 coding sequence is TGCGCCAGCAGTGGTTTGCGGCTCGCGAACACCGGGGAGCTGTTTTTT. This translates into CASSGLRLANTGELFF.

V and J are TRBV28 and TRBJ1-4; D not certain. From germline, CDR1 is MDHEN and CDR2 SYDVKM. V shed 2 bases and J shed 0 bases, with 13 bases lying between them. The CDR3 extends over 17 amino acids. This CDR3 reads CASSLIARDTTNEKLFF. CDR3 nucleotides: TGTGCCAGCAGTTTAATAGCGCGGGATACAACTAATGAAAAACTGTTTTTT.

This clone was counted a single time. This chain links TRBV30 with TRBJ2-7; 11 nucleotides agree with TRBD2. The CDR3 consists of 16 residues. V trimming: 0 bases; J trimming: 4 bases; junction bases outside the gene matches: 8. CDR1 and CDR2 from the germline V gene are GTSNPN and SVGIG (reference sequence). This chain's CDR3 is CAWSVRPGTSGYEQYF. CDR3 sequence (DNA): TGTGCCTGGAGTGTACGCCCTGGGACTAGCGGTTACGAGCAGTACTTC.

This chain links TRBV5-4 with TRBJ2-3; 15 bases agree with TRBD2. In germline, CDR1 is SGHNT, CDR2 YYREEE (reference sequence). Losses at the gene ends were 4 bases for V and 6 bases for J; bases not matched to a gene: 9. This CDR3 is 17 amino acids long. Here the CDR3 reads CASSGRTSGRAGDTQYF. The DNA of the CDR3 is TGTGCCAGCAGCGGGCGGACTAGCGGGAGGGCCGGGGATACGCAGTATTTT.

The rearrangement links TRBV7-3 to TRBJ1-3; possibly TRBD1 for D (5 bases). The V gene's germline CDR1 is SGHTA and CDR2 FQGTGA. This CDR3 contains 16 residues. The V and J ends lost 4 bases and 8 bases respectively, with 21 bases between them. CDR3 loop: CASSSWVGQGRDTIYF. Written as DNA, the CDR3 is TGTGCCAGCAGCTCGTGGGTGGGGCAGGGAAGAGACACCATATATTTT. Based on the CDR3 plus reference TRBV7-3 and TRBJ1-3, the full variable domain is GAGVSQTPSNKVTEKGKYVELRCDPISGHTALYWYRQSLGQGPEFLIYFQGTGAADDSGLPNDRFFAVRPEGSVSTLKIQRTERGDSAVYLCASSSWVGQGRDTIYFGEGSWLTVV.

This chain uses TRBV14 with TRBJ1-3, with D uncertain. V was clipped by 1 base and J by 7 bases, with 5 bases between them. In germline, CDR1 is SGHDN, CDR2 FVKESK. The CDR3 is made up of 12 amino acids. The chain's CDR3 is CASSQVENTIYF. The CDR3 DNA reads TGTGCCAGCAGCCAAGTTGAGAACACCATATATTTT. The full variable domain, rest sourced from reference TRBV14 and TRBJ1-3, is EAGVTQFPSHSVIEKGQTVTLRCDPISGHDNLYWYRRVMGKEIKFLLHFVKESKQDESGMPNNRFLAERTGGTYSTLKVQPAELEDSGVYFCASSQVENTIYFGEGSWLTVV.

The chain combines TRBV19 with TRBJ2-1; 7 bases map to TRBD2. V was pared by 3 bases and J by 10 bases, with 12 bases of the junction left unmatched. The germline gives CDR1 LNHDA, CDR2 SQIVND (reference sequence). This CDR3 comprises 15 residues. The CDR3 DNA is TGTGCCAGTAGTATGGGAGGGATGTTTTCCTCGGAGCAGTTCTTC. Its protein product is CASSMGGMFSSEQFF.

This chain uses TRBV28 with TRBJ2-5; 11 nucleotides agree with TRBD2. This CDR3 region has 15 residues. Looked up from germline, CDR1 is MDHEN and CDR2 is SYDVKM. Trimming removed 6 bases from V and 4 bases from J; junction bases left unmatched: 7. The chain's CDR3 is CASSPTSGAAETQYF. CDR3 coding DNA: TGTGCCAGCAGCCCGACTAGCGGGGCGGCAGAGACCCAGTACTTC.

The chain links TRBV7-9 to TRBJ2-1; D gene uncertain. Trimming cost V 10 bases and J 6 bases, with 16 bases left between them. Looked up from germline, CDR1 is SEHNR and CDR2 is FQNEAQ (reference sequence). The CDR3 is made up of 13 amino acids. CDR3 region: CATTPSLLNEQFF. In nucleotides, the CDR3 is TGTGCCACTACCCCGTCACTGCTCAATGAGCAGTTCTTC.

This clone was counted a single time. V is TRBV11-3 and J is TRBJ2-5; TRBD1 agrees at 9 bases. CDR1 SGHNT and CDR2 YENEEA come from the germline V gene. V lost 4 bases, J lost 6 bases, and 3 bases stayed unmatched. CDR3 size: 13 residues. DNA of the CDR3: TGTGCCAGCAGCTACGACAGGGGGAAGACCCAGTACTTC. Protein: CASSYDRGKTQYF.

Only a few counts were recorded for this clone. The chain uses TRBV27 and TRBJ1-4, with TRBD1 identical over 9 bases. V shed 4 bases, J shed 8 bases, and the junction held 5 bases outside the gene matches. This CDR3 contains 14 residues. Germline V CDR1 and CDR2: MNHEY, SMNVEV (reference sequence). CDR3 amino acids: CASSWGQGSEKLFF. The DNA of the CDR3 is TGTGCCAGCAGTTGGGGACAGGGATCGGAAAAACTGTTTTTT.

This chain links TRBV19 with TRBJ1-1; D is uncertain. The CDR3 spans 17 residues. V lost 5 bases to trimming and J lost 1 base, with 20 bases between them. The germline V gene has CDR1 LNHDA and CDR2 SQIVND (reference sequence). The CDR3 sequence is CASSPLGGRAGNTEAFF. The CDR3 bases are TGTGCCAGTAGTCCCCTGGGTGGCAGAGCAGGGAACACTGAAGCTTTCTTT.

The chain joins TRBV19 to TRBJ2-1; perhaps TRBD1 as D (6 bases). This CDR3 has 14 residues. CDR1 is LNHDA and CDR2 is SQIVND in the germline V gene (reference sequence). The germline V and J ends were trimmed by 5 bases and 5 bases, with 13 bases remaining between them. The chain's CDR3 is CASSPWTENNEQFF. In DNA, the CDR3 is TGTGCCAGTAGTCCTTGGACAGAGAACAATGAGCAGTTCTTC.

The rearrangement uses TRBV28 and TRBJ2-3; 9 bases line up with TRBD2. V lost 8 bases and J lost 0; bases outside the gene matches: 12. CDR1 MDHEN and CDR2 SYDVKM come from the germline V gene. The CDR3 has 17 residues. CDR3 bases: TGTGCCAGCCGGGGAAAGGGCGGGAGGGAAAGCACAGATACGCAGTATTTT. Translating it yields CASRGKGGRESTDTQYF.

The V and J genes are TRBV4-3 and TRBJ2-3, with TRBD2 identical over 14 bases. Unmatched junction bases numbered 7, after V lost 0 bases and J lost 5 bases. The germline CDR1 and CDR2 sequences are LGHNA and YSLEER. The CDR3 runs to 18 residues. CDR3: CASSQEGTSGSWGDTQYF. As DNA, the CDR3 is TGCGCCAGCAGCCAAGAAGGGACTAGCGGGAGCTGGGGAGATACGCAGTATTTT.

The V and J genes are TRBV5-1 and TRBJ2-5; D is unresolved. There are 11 residues in the CDR3. Trimming shortened V by 2 bases and J by 10 bases, and 9 bases separated the two germline ends. Germline values: CDR1 SGHRS, CDR2 YFSETQ. CDR3 amino acids: CASSFCRDQYF. In nucleotides, the CDR3 is TGCGCCAGCAGCTTTTGTCGAGACCAGTACTTC. The whole variable domain, remainder taken from reference TRBV5-1 and TRBJ2-5, is KAGVTQTPRYLIKTRGQQVTLSCSPISGHRSVSWYQQTPGQGLQFLFEYFSETQRNKGNFPGRFSGRQFSNSRSEMNVSTLELGDSALYLCASSFCRDQYFGPGTRLLVL.

The rearrangement uses TRBV6-5 and TRBJ2-1; 8 bases match TRBD1. This CDR3 comprises 16 residues. The J segment lost 6 bases and the V segment lost 2 bases, leaving 9 bases of the junction unmatched. Per germline, CDR1 MNHEY and CDR2 SVGAGI. CDR3 amino acids: CASSYGGQGSLNEQFF. For the CDR3, the DNA is TGTGCCAGCAGTTACGGTGGACAGGGTAGTCTCAATGAGCAGTTCTTC.

The V call is TRBV29-1, the J call TRBJ2-7, with no clear D. V was clipped by 4 bases and J by 4 bases, with 14 bases between them. Germline V lookup: CDR1 SQVTM, CDR2 ANQGSEA. The CDR3 spans 13 residues. This CDR3 reads CSVGDGVGYEQYF. In DNA form, the CDR3 reads TGCAGCGTTGGTGATGGAGTCGGGTACGAGCAGTACTTC.

The rearrangement joins TRBV29-1 to TRBJ2-1; TRBD2 agrees at 8 bases. Per germline, CDR1 SQVTM and CDR2 ANQGSEA. The CDR3 covers 14 residues. Germline trimming cut 6 bases from V and 7 bases from J; bases unmatched to any gene: 11. CDR3 amino acids: CSVVTGTRANEQFF. DNA for the CDR3: TGCAGCGTAGTCACCGGGACTAGGGCTAATGAGCAGTTCTTC.

This clone has just one count. This chain uses TRBV19 with TRBJ2-1; 7 positions agree with TRBD2. The junction had 6 bases not matched to a gene; V was cut back by 3 bases and J by 1 base. CDR1 and CDR2 from the germline V gene are LNHDA and SQIVND (reference sequence). The length of the CDR3 is 16 residues. The CDR3 is CASSILGRESYNEQFF. The CDR3 bases are TGTGCCAGTAGTATCTTGGGGCGGGAGTCCTACAATGAGCAGTTCTTC.

The V and J genes are TRBV28 and TRBJ2-3; D is ambiguous. Trimming pared 3 bases from V and 2 bases from J, leaving 6 bases between. CDR1 is MDHEN and CDR2 is SYDVKM in the germline V gene. This CDR3 has 13 amino acids. DNA of the CDR3: TGTGCCAGCAGTTTTTGGGCCACAGATACGCAGTATTTT. Amino acid sequence: CASSFWATDTQYF.

The chain links TRBV11-3 to TRBJ1-1; D gene unclear. V was clipped by 2 bases and J by 1 base, with 5 bases between them. The length of the CDR3 is 13 residues. The germline V gene encodes CDR1 SGHNT and CDR2 YENEEA. The CDR3 is CASSLQENTEAFF. The CDR3 bases are TGTGCCAGCAGCTTACAGGAGAACACTGAAGCTTTCTTT.

This sequence joins TRBV4-3 and TRBJ2-5; 8 positions match TRBD2. This CDR3 has 17 amino acids. Looked up from germline, CDR1 is LGHNA and CDR2 is YSLEER. Trimming at V came to 4 bases and at J to 1 base, leaving 11 bases not matched to a gene. The CDR3 region is CASSRKLPGLGQETQYF. The DNA of the CDR3 is TGCGCCAGCAGCCGAAAACTGCCGGGACTAGGCCAAGAGACCCAGTACTTC.